Only one count was recorded for the clone carrying this TCR beta chain. Profiled with immunoSEQ multiplex PCR; TCRdb holds only in-frame clones, not every one. The sample lists approximately 290,000 clones, 75% to 90% occurring once. The CDR3 runs to 13 residues. V dropped 0 bases and J dropped 8 bases, with 10 bases sitting between them. Germline assignment: CDR1 KGHSH and CDR2 LQKENI. This record comes from a study of blood T cell repertoires in COVID-19. Recovered Cohort 3 donors showed two negative PCRs, clearance, or symptom resolution. The chain uses TRBV18 and TRBJ1-2, with D maybe TRBD1 (5 bases). The sequenced sample consisted of PBMCs or T cells enriched from blood (not recorded which). This clonotype originated in a woman aged 25 to 45 who had recovered from COVID-19. DNA of the CDR3: TGTGCCAGCTCACCACCCGGGGGTCAAGGCTACACCTTC. Protein product: CASSPPGGQGYTF.